A single sample is the source of the 7 T cell receptor beta chains below, sequenced in a study of T cells in Graves' hyperthyroidism and ophthalmopathy. Amplified regions were TCR beta CDR3 sequences from RNA transcripts. Initially, a first-round RT-PCR of the TCR CDR3 employed the HTBI primer set. TCRdb fed the multiplex PCR reads into MiXCR, producing one record per CDR3 protein. Among 540,000 or so distinct CDR3 sequences listed, approximately 44% were seen once. Sequencing input: peripheral blood or thyroid tissue (not recorded which). The receptors here all came from an adult woman with Graves' disease, either hyperthyroidism or ophthalmopathy (not recorded which).

This clonotype came up many times. The genes are TRBV2 and TRBJ1-5; D perhaps matches TRBD1 (5 bases). The CDR3 is made up of 13 amino acids. Trimming cost V 7 bases and J 5 bases, with 12 bases left between them. From germline, CDR1 is SNHLY and CDR2 FYNNEI. The CDR3 DNA sequence: TGTGCCAGCACACCAAGAGGGGATCAGCCCCAGCATTTT. This encodes CASTPRGDQPQHF.

This clonotype has at least ten counts. This rearrangement joins TRBV24-1 to TRBJ2-6; TRBD1 aligns across 12 bases. CDR1 and CDR2 from the germline V gene are KGHDR and SFDVKD. There are 17 residues in the CDR3. The ends lost 9 bases at V and 0 bases at J; junction bases unmatched: 5. As DNA, the CDR3 is TGTGCCACCTCCGGGACAGGGGGCCTCTCTGGGGCCAACGTCCTGACTTTC. The encoded protein is CATSGTGGLSGANVLTF.

Notes on this clonotype: This likely comes from a read error, as the CDR3 has no conserved phenylalanine or tryptophan at its end. This chain connects TRBV7-9 to TRBJ1-5, with no clear D. CDR3 length: 13 residues. Trimming pared 1 base from V and 4 bases from J, leaving 5 bases between. Germline V lookup: CDR1 SEHNR, CDR2 FQNEAQ (reference sequence). DNA for the CDR3: TGTGCCAGCAGCTTAGGGAGGAATCAGCCCCAGCATCTT. Translated, it gives CASSLGRNQPQHL.

This chain links TRBV15 with TRBJ1-5, with no clear D. CDR1 and CDR2 from the germline V gene are LNHNV and YYDKDF (reference sequence). Trimming removed 5 bases at V and 4 bases at J, with 15 bases between. The CDR3 has 15 amino acids. The CDR3 sequence: CATSAEGARNQPQHF. In DNA, the CDR3 is TGTGCCACCAGCGCCGAGGGAGCGCGGAATCAGCCCCAGCATTTT.

This clonotype appeared many times. This chain joins TRBV20-1 and TRBJ2-7; maybe TRBD2 (6 bases). The CDR3 covers 13 residues. V gave up 0 bases and J gave up 6 bases, with 12 bases separating them. Germline CDR1 and CDR2: DFQATT and SNEGSKA (reference sequence). The CDR3 DNA is TGCAGTGCTAGAGATTCATGGGGACTCGAGCAGTACTTC. The encoded protein is CSARDSWGLEQYF.

The sample holds many counts of this clonotype. The genes are TRBV7-3 and TRBJ2-7; D gene ambiguous. Per germline, CDR1 SGHTA and CDR2 FQGTGA. Trimming pared 6 bases from V and 3 bases from J, leaving 12 bases between. The CDR3 consists of 13 residues. CDR3 coding DNA: TGTGCCAGCAGTTTACGTCCGGGCTACGAGCAGTACTTC. This translates into CASSLRPGYEQYF.

This clonotype was seen repeatedly, ten times or more. This sequence joins TRBV7-9 and TRBJ2-7, with D perhaps matching TRBD2 (7 bases). The CDR3 is 13 amino acids. Germline loops: CDR1 SEHNR, CDR2 FQNEAQ (reference sequence). V was clipped by 4 bases and J by 7 bases, with 14 bases between them. In DNA form, the CDR3 reads TGTGCCAGCAGCTCCCCTGAGGGGGGGGAGCAGTACTTC. Translated, it gives CASSSPEGGEQYF.